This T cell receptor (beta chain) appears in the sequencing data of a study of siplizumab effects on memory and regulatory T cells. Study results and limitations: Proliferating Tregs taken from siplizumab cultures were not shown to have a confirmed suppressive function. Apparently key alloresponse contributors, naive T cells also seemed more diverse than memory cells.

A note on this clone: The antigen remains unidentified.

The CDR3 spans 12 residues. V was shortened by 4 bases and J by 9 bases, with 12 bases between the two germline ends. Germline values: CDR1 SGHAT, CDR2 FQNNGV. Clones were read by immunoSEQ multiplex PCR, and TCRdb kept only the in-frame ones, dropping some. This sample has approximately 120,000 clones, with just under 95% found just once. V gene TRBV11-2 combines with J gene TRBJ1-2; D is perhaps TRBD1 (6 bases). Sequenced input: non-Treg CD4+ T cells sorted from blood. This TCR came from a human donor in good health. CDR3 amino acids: CASSSDRICYTF. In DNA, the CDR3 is TGTGCCAGCAGCTCCGACAGGATTTGCTACACCTTC.